This T cell receptor beta chain stems from a study of vaccination and CD4 T cells after COVID-19. The Oncomine TCR Beta short-read assay sequenced DNA from cultured CD4+ T cells. Investigators isolated genomic DNA from cultured CD4+ T cells. One entry per CDR3 protein, called by TCRdb with MiXCR from the PCR reads. Here the sample spans around 19,000 distinct CDR3 sequences, roughly 43% being singletons. Germline CDR1 DFQATT, CDR2 SNEGSKA (reference sequence). V lost 1 base and J lost 4; bases outside the gene matches: 9. This CDR3 has 17 residues. Treatment denoted: roughly 11-day PBMC culture with coronavirus spike peptide pools or control peptides (ViraFEST assay). ViraFEST stimulated the growth of antigen-specific T cells using peptide pools and subsequently profiled their TCRs by sequencing. Note on this clonotype: The antigen is not known.

The sample consisted of CD4+ T cells from blood, cultured in vitro, taken before SARS-CoV-2 vaccination. The chain employs TRBV20-1 and TRBJ1-5; 11 nucleotides match TRBD1. The clonotype was recovered from a human donor who had recovered from COVID-19. The CDR3 region has the DNA TGCAGTGCTAGAGGTGCAGGACAGGGGGCCCGGAATCAGCCCCAGCATTTT. Its translation: CSARGAGQGARNQPQHF.